A selection of T cell receptor beta chains follows, all from one sample in a study of T-cell memory formation after mild COVID-19. TCRdb re-analysed the 5' RACE reads in MiXCR, keeping a single row per CDR3 protein. This table has some 130,000 distinct CDR3 sequences, about 25% appearing once. Material for sequencing was PBMCs or a T cell subset sorted from them (not recorded which). The receptors shown here come from an adult woman who had mild COVID-19 (a few samples of this study predate the infection). Cell type and time point are not known. CDR3s include the opening cysteine and the closing phenylalanine or tryptophan. Fields, in order: J gene, V gene, D gene, clone size, CDR3 protein, CDR3 DNA. D genes are given only for firm matches. Not all rows give a size; the values are once, few, many and, for expanded clones, a class.

>TRBJ2-7|TRBV20-1|.|many
CSARSSGTLFDEQYF
TGCAGTGCGCGTTCCTCCGGGACACTCTTCGACGAGCAGTACTTC
>TRBJ1-1|TRBV20-1|.|few
CSARDGGLYTEAFF
TGCAGTGCTAGAGATGGCGGTTTGTACACTGAAGCTTTCTTT
>TRBJ1-1|TRBV25-1|.|many
CASGGTSSGAFF
TGTGCCAGCGGAGGGACATCTTCGGGGGCTTTCTTT
>TRBJ1-1|TRBV2|.|.
CASQTGANTEAFF
TGTGCCAGCCAGACAGGCGCGAACACTGAAGCTTTCTTT
>TRBJ2-1|TRBV9|TRBD2|few
CASSGGSEQFF
TGTGCCAGCAGCGGCGGGAGTGAGCAGTTCTTC
>TRBJ2-6|TRBV6-5|TRBD2|few
CASRLAGWSLGANVLTF
TGTGCCAGCAGACTAGCGGGATGGTCCCTTGGGGCCAACGTCCTGACTTTC
>TRBJ1-3|TRBV20-1|.|few
CSARGQGNTIYF
TGCAGTGCCAGGGGTCAGGGAAACACCATATATTTT
>TRBJ2-1|TRBV2|TRBD2|.
CASSEDLRTSWGRYEQFF
TGTGCCAGCAGTGAAGATTTAAGGACTAGCTGGGGGCGATATGAGCAGTTCTTC
>TRBJ1-2|TRBV7-9|.|few
CASSLEETGFYGYTF
TGTGCCAGCAGCTTAGAGGAGACAGGCTTCTATGGCTACACCTTC
>TRBJ1-2|TRBV7-8|TRBD1|.
CASSWDRANGYTF
TGTGCCAGCTCCTGGGACAGGGCAAATGGCTACACCTTC
>TRBJ2-1|TRBV14|.|once
CASSQQGYNEQFF
TGTGCCAGCAGCCAACAGGGGTACAATGAGCAGTTCTTC
>TRBJ2-3|TRBV20-1|TRBD2|.
CSASDFRAGVTDTQYF
TGCAGTGCTAGTGACTTCCGGGCGGGGGTCACAGATACGCAGTATTTT
>TRBJ1-1|TRBV6-5|TRBD1|few
CASSHGTGIVPNTEAFF
TGTGCCAGCAGTCACGGGACAGGGATCGTCCCGAACACTGAAGCTTTCTTT
>TRBJ2-7|TRBV2|.|few
CALLLGTAVSYEQYF
TGTGCCCTCCTACTAGGGACGGCTGTTTCCTACGAGCAGTACTTC
>TRBJ2-1|TRBV29-1|TRBD1|.
CSAQVSGTERFGQFF
TGCAGCGCCCAAGTCTCCGGGACAGAACGGTTTGGGCAGTTCTTC
>TRBJ1-3|TRBV7-2|.|.
CASSFGPMSGNTIYF
TGTGCCAGCAGCTTCGGGCCGATGTCTGGAAACACCATATATTTT
>TRBJ1-5|TRBV4-1|.|.
CASSQDRGLGNQPQHF
TGCGCCAGCAGCCAAGATAGGGGTTTGGGCAATCAGCCCCAGCATTTT
>TRBJ1-2|TRBV12-3/TRBV12-4|.|.
CASSLLWRSQGNYGYTF
TGTGCCAGCAGTTTATTGTGGCGGAGCCAAGGGAACTATGGCTACACCTTC
>TRBJ1-6|TRBV4-3|.|.
CASSLSGVNSPLHF
TGCGCCAGCAGCCTGTCAGGGGTTAATTCACCCCTCCACTTT
>TRBJ2-5|TRBV4-1|.|.
CASSPVDPGADETQYF
TGCGCCAGCAGCCCCGTCGACCCGGGGGCTGATGAGACCCAGTACTTC
>TRBJ1-1|TRBV2|.|once
CASSDDQPLSAFF
TGTGCCAGCAGCGACGATCAGCCATTGAGCGCTTTCTTT
>TRBJ2-1|TRBV12-3/TRBV12-4|TRBD2|few
CASSLENRGGNEQFF
TGTGCCAGCAGCTTGGAGAATCGGGGGGGCAATGAGCAGTTCTTC
>TRBJ2-6|TRBV19|.|.
CASSDGAGANVLTF
TGTGCCAGTAGTGATGGGGCTGGGGCCAACGTCCTGACTTTC
>TRBJ1-1|TRBV19|.|few
CASSMVSGAEAFF
TGTGCCAGTAGTATGGTGAGTGGAGCCGAAGCTTTCTTT
>TRBJ2-5|TRBV6-5|TRBD1|.
CASRLGQQETQYF
TGTGCCAGCAGATTGGGACAGCAAGAGACCCAGTACTTC
>TRBJ2-3|TRBV7-8|TRBD2|few
CASSLALAGATDTQYF
TGTGCCAGCAGCTTAGCCTTAGCGGGAGCGACAGATACGCAGTATTTT
>TRBJ2-1|TRBV7-6|.|.
CASSPHSGDEQFF
TGTGCCAGCAGCCCCCATAGCGGCGATGAGCAGTTCTTC
>TRBJ2-7|TRBV6-5|.|few
CASSYLPFTGFSPYEQYF
TGTGCCAGCAGTTATCTCCCCTTCACAGGTTTTTCTCCCTACGAGCAGTACTTC
>TRBJ1-1|TRBV5-1|TRBD1|few
CASSLEGQGAEAFF
TGCGCCAGCAGCTTGGAGGGACAGGGGGCTGAAGCTTTCTTT
>TRBJ2-1|TRBV15|.|.
CATSTRMGADEQFF
TGTGCCACCAGCACCCGTATGGGGGCCGATGAGCAGTTCTTC
>TRBJ1-1|TRBV5-1|.|.
CASSLDPGPNTEAFF
TGCGCCAGCAGCTTGGATCCGGGCCCGAACACTGAAGCTTTCTTT
>TRBJ2-7|TRBV7-6|.|few
CASSLSTAGGYEQYF
TGTGCCAGCAGCTTATCGACGGCGGGCGGTTACGAGCAGTACTTC
>TRBJ2-7|TRBV11-2|.|once
CASRVGFSSYEQYF
TGTGCCAGCAGAGTAGGGTTCTCCTCCTACGAGCAGTACTTC
>TRBJ2-7|TRBV3-1|TRBD2|.
CASSQATSGRSYEQYF
TGTGCCAGCAGCCAGGCTACTAGCGGGAGATCCTACGAGCAGTACTTC
>TRBJ2-7|TRBV7-9|TRBD2|.
CASSYGLAGFIDEQYF
TGTGCCAGCAGCTATGGACTAGCGGGATTTATCGACGAGCAGTACTTC
>TRBJ1-5|TRBV9|.|few
CASSAAGANQPQHF
TGTGCCAGCAGCGCGGCAGGGGCCAATCAGCCCCAGCATTTT
>TRBJ2-6|TRBV29-1|.|few
CSVLDSEGSSGANVLTF
TGCAGCGTTCTGGACAGTGAGGGCTCGTCTGGGGCCAACGTCCTGACTTTC
>TRBJ2-3|TRBV7-7|TRBD2|.
CASSPLPAASGGGSDTPPQYF
TGTGCTAGCAGTCCACTCCCGGCGGCTAGCGGGGGGGGCTCAGATACGCCACCCCAGTATTTT
>TRBJ1-5|TRBV7-9|TRBD1|few
CASSWDRDSNQPQHF
TGTGCCAGCAGTTGGGACAGGGATAGCAATCAGCCCCAGCATTTT
>TRBJ1-6|TRBV7-3|.|.
CASSPRGRDSPLHF
TGTGCCAGCAGCCCCCGGGGGCGGGATTCACCCCTCCACTTT
>TRBJ1-1|TRBV5-5|TRBD1|few
CASSPLPLGQVLNTEAFF
TGTGCCAGCAGCCCCCTCCCTCTGGGACAGGTTCTGAACACTGAAGCTTTCTTT
>TRBJ1-2|TRBV9|.|few
CASSVDPKRAGLDYGYTF
TGTGCCAGCAGCGTAGACCCAAAGAGGGCAGGGCTCGACTATGGCTACACCTTC
>TRBJ2-1|TRBV28|.|.
CASSFRDPYNEQFF
TGTGCCAGCAGTTTTCGGGACCCCTACAATGAGCAGTTCTTC
>TRBJ1-1|TRBV5-1|TRBD1|.
CASSWGDRVEEAFF
TGCGCCAGCAGCTGGGGGGACAGGGTAGAAGAAGCTTTCTTT